The clone carrying this T cell receptor (beta chain) appeared once. These data come from a study of control samples from healthy donors and cancer patients. The assay was immunoSEQ multiplex PCR, and TCRdb's table has in-frame clones only and misses some. There are 100,000 to 150,000 clones in the sample; over 80% occur only once, and around 0.6% lies in the top ten. The CDR3 consists of 13 residues. Germline V gives CDR1 SGHRS, CDR2 YFSETQ. The V and J ends lost 2 bases and 7 bases, in that order; junction bases with no gene match: 4. The sample was PBMCs. This TCR was sampled from a man aged 80 or over with head and neck cancer. J is TRBJ1-2 and V is TRBV5-1; 8 bases are a match to TRBD1. Written as DNA, the CDR3 is TGCGCCAGCAGCTTAGGACAGGGTAGTGGCTACACCTTC. Translated, it gives CASSLGQGSGYTF.